Listed below are T cell receptor beta chains from one sample, sequenced in a study of T cell responses to AZD1222 COVID-19 vaccine. The assay was immunoSEQ multiplex PCR, and TCRdb's table has in-frame clones only and misses some. The table lists 150,000 to 200,000 clones, about 87% of them singletons. Source: peripheral blood, taken on day 0 of AZD1222 vaccination. These receptors were obtained from an adult in good health. Each CDR3 is given with its conserved first and last residue. Each record gives: V gene, CDR3 length, J gene, CDR3 protein.

>TRBV11-3|12|TRBJ2-4
CASSTGPHIQYF
>TRBV3-1/TRBV3-2|19|TRBJ2-1
CASSQDRQVYLAGYNEQFF
>TRBV5-1|15|TRBJ1-5
CASSLDPGDNQPQHF
>TRBV5-8|14|TRBJ2-7
CASSLARGTYEQYF
>TRBV10-1|11|TRBJ2-5
CAKVNNGTQYF
>TRBV30|13|TRBJ1-6
CAWSTLDNSPLHF
>TRBV2|16|TRBJ2-2
CASSTQGQANTGELFF
>TRBV28|15|TRBJ1-5
CASSLTGAGRRPQHF
>TRBV10-3|16|TRBJ1-2
CAISERTGGNGYGYTF
>TRBV9|13|TRBJ1-1
CASSVLSDTEAFF
>TRBV27|14|TRBJ1-6
CASNFRAGFSPLHF
>TRBV28|13|TRBJ2-2
CASRTGAPGELFF
>TRBV6-5|14|TRBJ1-1
CATTTPDQNTEAFF
>TRBV19|14|TRBJ1-2
CASSPGQGGYGYTF
>TRBV6-5|16|TRBJ2-2
CASSYSLSGNTGELFF
>TRBV4-2|18|TRBJ2-6
CASSQDGQRTSGANVLTF
>TRBV6-5|12|TRBJ1-2
CASSSDRYGYTF
>TRBV28|13|TRBJ1-1
CASSRQVNTEAFF
>TRBV6-2/TRBV6-3|13|TRBJ2-2
CASSTGLTGELFF
>TRBV4-3|15|TRBJ2-3
CASSLSGGRTDTQYF
>TRBV18|16|TRBJ2-6
CASSTIQFSGANVLTF
>TRBV4-1|16|TRBJ1-2
CASSRTGGQGDYGYTF
>TRBV6-5|15|TRBJ2-7
CASSSGLAGAYEQYF
>TRBV19|14|TRBJ1-2
CASSQDSQIDGYTF
>TRBV10-2|14|TRBJ1-4
CASSELGDNEKLFF
>TRBV6-2/TRBV6-3|15|TRBJ2-7
CASSYSGADAYEQYF
>TRBV5-4|13|TRBJ2-1
CASSLRTDRVVFF
>TRBV6-1|14|TRBJ2-3
CASSETGTADTQYF
>TRBV27|17|TRBJ2-1
CASSLRVILAGTNEQFF
>TRBV28|14|TRBJ2-5
CASSEGPVEGTQYF
>TRBV24-1|15|TRBJ1-2
CATSAPGRQDGGYTF
>TRBV29-1|14|TRBJ2-7
CSVDRAGGYYEQYF
>TRBV4-2|18|TRBJ2-1
CASSGRGPGTSSYNEQFF
>TRBV28|15|TRBJ2-7
CASKNAGTGNYEQYF
>TRBV3-1/TRBV3-2|13|TRBJ1-2
CASSQGQYYGYTF
>TRBV11-2|15|TRBJ1-2
CASSLDEDRIYGYTF
>TRBV5-1|14|TRBJ2-1
CASSLGQGANEQFF
>TRBV7-2|16|TRBJ2-3
CASSLGAGASTDTQYF
>TRBV4-2|14|TRBJ2-3
CASSQDIPSDTQYF
>TRBV27|13|TRBJ2-5
CASSTDRGETQYF
>TRBV9|14|TRBJ1-6
CASSVAVRNSPLHF
>TRBV5-1|15|TRBJ1-2
CASSLFVQSYYGYTF